Listed here are 2 T cell receptor beta chains from one sample, sequenced in a study of blood T cell repertoires in COVID-19. The assay was immunoSEQ multiplex PCR, and TCRdb's table has in-frame clones only and misses some. The sample gives 84,000 or so clones, roughly 80% of which show up once; around 15% is in the top ten. Sequenced: peripheral blood. Every receptor here comes from an elderly woman with acute or convalescent COVID-19.

The gene calls are TRBV5-1 and TRBJ1-4, with D unresolved. The V and J ends lost 0 bases and 8 bases respectively, with 14 bases between them. The CDR3 spans 15 residues. CDR1 and CDR2 from the germline V gene are SGHRS and YFSETQ. In nucleotides, the CDR3 is TGCGCCAGCAGCTTGGACGGCAGCTTGCGGGAAAAACTGTTTTTT. Its translation is CASSLDGSLREKLFF.

This clone has a count of ten or more. The CDR3, as DNA: TGTGCCATCAGTGAGTCGACTCAGGGCACCTCCTATGGCTACACCTTC. This encodes CAISESTQGTSYGYTF. The rearrangement links TRBV10-3 to TRBJ1-2; possibly TRBD1 for D (5 bases). The CDR3 loop spans 16 amino acids. Deletions cut 0 bases from V and 4 bases from J, with 15 bases between. CDR1 ENHRY and CDR2 SYGVKD come from the germline V gene.